This TCR beta chain was sequenced for a study of blood T cells in healthy people across ages. A J-beta primer mix and a sample-barcoded 5' primer were used in a second PCR of roughly 6 to 11 cycles. Every cDNA was tagged by a template-switch adaptor with 12 random nucleotides. TCRdb reprocessed the 5' RACE reads via MiXCR and lists one record per CDR3 protein. This table holds approximately 730,000 distinct CDR3 sequences, about 48% found once. In its sample, this clonotype was seen a few times. Its antigen is not known. Overall study findings and caveats: Any conclusive comparison of naive versus antigen-experienced cells was prevented by using unsorted PBMCs.

This CDR3 is built from 15 residues. In germline, CDR1 is SGHTA, CDR2 FQGTGA. Trimming cost V 5 bases and J 8 bases; bases outside gene matches: 11. The sequenced material came from blood. The TCR was taken from a man older than 75 in good health. The V call is TRBV7-3, the J call TRBJ2-4; 8 nucleotides line up with TRBD1. CDR3 amino acids: CASSPGQGGVDIQYF. The CDR3 bases are TGTGCCAGCAGCCCCGGACAGGGTGGGGTTGACATTCAGTACTTC.